This T cell receptor beta chain came from a study of T cells after yellow fever vaccination. Each CDR3 protein is one row after TCRdb ran MiXCR on the 5' RACE reads. This table has 50,000 or so distinct CDR3 sequences, roughly 7.5% appearing once. V was clipped by 1 base and J by 0 bases, with 19 bases between them. In germline, CDR1 is LGHNA, CDR2 YSLEER. This CDR3 has 20 residues. This clonotype was observed many times. This sample comprised CD8+ T cells sorted from PBMCs, obtained roughly 15 days after the first yellow fever vaccination. This clonotype was sampled from a man aged 18-30 years who received the YFV17D yellow fever vaccine. The rearrangement joins TRBV4-3 to TRBJ2-6; D unresolved. The CDR3 loop is CASSQGLMSAEYSGANVLTF. The CDR3 DNA is TGCGCCAGCAGCCAAGGTCTTATGTCGGCAGAATACTCTGGGGCCAACGTCCTGACTTTC.